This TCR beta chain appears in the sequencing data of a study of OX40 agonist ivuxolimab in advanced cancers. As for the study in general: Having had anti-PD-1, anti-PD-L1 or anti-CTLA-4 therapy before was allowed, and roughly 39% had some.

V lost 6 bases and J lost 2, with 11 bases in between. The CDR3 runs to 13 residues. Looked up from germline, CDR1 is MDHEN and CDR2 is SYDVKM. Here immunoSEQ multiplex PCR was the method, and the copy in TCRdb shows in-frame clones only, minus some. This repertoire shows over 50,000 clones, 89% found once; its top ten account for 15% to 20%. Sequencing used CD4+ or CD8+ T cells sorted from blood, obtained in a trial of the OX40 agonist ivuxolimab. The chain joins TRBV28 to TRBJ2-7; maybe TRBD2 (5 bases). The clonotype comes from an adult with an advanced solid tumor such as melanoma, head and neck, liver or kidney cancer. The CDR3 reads CASRPGFTYEQYF. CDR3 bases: TGTGCCAGCAGGCCGGGATTTACCTACGAGCAGTACTTC.